This passage covers 19 T cell receptor beta chains from one sample sequenced in a study of T-cell reconstitution after alpha-beta-depleted transplantation in children. Library preparation (for TCRbeta) was performed with unique molecular identifiers. TCRdb re-analysed the PCR reads in MiXCR, keeping a single row per CDR3 protein. The sample lists around 94,000 distinct CDR3 sequences; 4.5% to 7.5% were seen once. This sample comprised PBMCs, mostly from graft donor cells, obtained 60 days after TCRalphabeta/CD19-depleted stem cell transplant. Receptor source: a female patient aged 2-10 years who had a stem cell transplant for Fanconi anemia, so the T cells may come from the graft donor.

This clonotype was counted at least ten times. The chain recombines TRBV27 with TRBJ2-7; D possibly matches TRBD1 or TRBD2 (5 bases each). CDR1 and CDR2 (germline): MNHEY, SMNVEV (reference sequence). This CDR3 contains 15 residues. V lost 2 bases and J lost 6, with 17 bases in between. The CDR3 DNA follows: TGTGCCAGCAGTTTAAGGGTGGGGGAGATGGGCGAGCAGTACTTC. Protein: CASSLRVGEMGEQYF.

This clonotype was found a few times. The V and J genes are TRBV2 and TRBJ2-7; TRBD2 matches 11 bases. V shed 7 bases, J shed 0 bases, and the junction held 8 bases outside the gene matches. Germline CDR1 SNHLY, CDR2 FYNNEI. The CDR3 is made up of 16 amino acids. The CDR3 DNA is TGTGCCAGCAAACTAGCGGGGGCAGCGAGCTCCTACGAGCAGTACTTC. It translates to CASKLAGAASSYEQYF.

In its sample, this clonotype was seen many times. The V gene is TRBV2, the J gene TRBJ2-1; D may be TRBD1 (7 bases). Trimming took off 5 bases at V and 2 bases at J, with 16 bases between the two ends. The germline CDR1 and CDR2 sequences are SNHLY and FYNNEI. CDR3 length: 16 residues. In DNA form, the CDR3 reads TGTGCCAGCAGTAAGGAAGACAGGGAGGCCTACAATGAGCAGTTCTTC. Translation gives CASSKEDREAYNEQFF.

Ten or more counts support this clonotype. The chain recombines TRBV10-3 with TRBJ2-1; either TRBD1 or TRBD2 may fit D (7 bases each). The V gene lost 8 bases and the J gene lost 1 base, with 12 bases spanning the gap. CDR1 and CDR2 from the germline V gene are ENHRY and SYGVKD. The CDR3 extends over 14 amino acids. CDR3 sequence (DNA): TGTGCCATCGGGGAGGGGGCATCCTACAATGAGCAGTTCTTC. Protein: CAIGEGASYNEQFF.

This clonotype was seen a few times. This rearrangement joins TRBV28 to TRBJ2-7, with D possibly TRBD1 on 5 matching bases. The CDR3 length is 14 residues. The V gene lost 3 bases and the J gene lost 3 bases, with 12 bases spanning the gap. Germline CDR1 reads MDHEN; CDR2 reads SYDVKM. CDR3 sequence: CASSFAGWRYEQYF. For the CDR3, the DNA is TGTGCCAGCAGTTTCGCAGGGTGGCGCTACGAGCAGTACTTC.

This clonotype was observed at least ten times. The chain carries TRBV5-1 and TRBJ2-1; D remains ambiguous. Germline V lookup: CDR1 SGHRS, CDR2 YFSETQ. V lost 4 bases and J lost 7, with 12 bases in between. The CDR3 has 13 amino acids. CDR3 protein: CASSQGPMNEQFF. In DNA, the CDR3 is TGCGCCAGCAGCCAAGGGCCAATGAATGAGCAGTTCTTC. The whole variable domain, filled in from reference TRBV5-1 and TRBJ2-1, reads KAGVTQTPRYLIKTRGQQVTLSCSPISGHRSVSWYQQTPGQGLQFLFEYFSETQRNKGNFPGRFSGRQFSNSRSEMNVSTLELGDSALYLCASSQGPMNEQFFGPGTRLTVL.

This clonotype was detected ten times or more. The chain recombines TRBV28 with TRBJ2-2; D remains ambiguous. Germline-derived CDR1 and CDR2 are MDHEN and SYDVKM. CDR3 size: 12 residues. V was pared by 2 bases and J by 2 bases, with 0 bases between. The chain's CDR3 is CASSLNTGELFF. The DNA of the CDR3 is TGTGCCAGCAGTTTAAACACCGGGGAGCTGTTTTTT.

This clonotype was counted ten times or more. V gene TRBV29-1 combines with J gene TRBJ1-1; D gene ambiguous. Germline V gene lookup returns CDR1 SQVTM and CDR2 ANQGSEA. The CDR3 has 14 residues. V lost 1 base and J lost 5, with 14 bases in between. CDR3 region: CSVEGVWSGTEAFF. The CDR3 DNA reads TGCAGCGTTGAAGGGGTTTGGTCTGGGACTGAAGCTTTCTTT.

This clonotype was seen a handful of times. The CDR3 DNA reads TGTGCCATCCAAGGTAGCTCTGGGGCCAACGTCCTGACTTTC. Its protein product is CAIQGSSGANVLTF. The rearrangement joins TRBV10-3 to TRBJ2-6; D remains ambiguous. This CDR3 contains 14 residues. Germline loops: CDR1 ENHRY, CDR2 SYGVKD. The V gene lost 8 bases and the J gene lost 0 bases, with 8 bases spanning the gap.

This clonotype was seen at least ten times. The chain recombines TRBV29-1 with TRBJ2-5; a possible D gene is TRBD2 (9 bases). Trimming stripped 7 bases from V and 5 bases from J, with 26 bases between. Germline CDR1 is SQVTM and CDR2 is ANQGSEA. This CDR3 is 16 amino acids long. The CDR3 DNA follows: TGCAGCGCCCGACAGGGGAGTAGCGGGAGAGGGGAGACCCAGTACTTC. Its protein product is CSARQGSSGRGETQYF.

The table lists this clonotype with a few counts. CDR3 nucleotide sequence: TGTGCCAGCAGCAATAGGAAGCGGGGGAGCGCCTACGAGCAGTACTTC. This encodes CASSNRKRGSAYEQYF. The V and J genes are TRBV7-2 and TRBJ2-7; TRBD2 matches 8 bases. Losses at the gene ends were 5 bases for V and 2 bases for J; bases not matched to a gene: 11. The CDR3 consists of 16 residues. Germline V gene sequence: CDR1 SGHTA, CDR2 FQGNSA.

This clonotype has a count of ten or more. The chain links TRBV12-3 or TRBV12-4 to TRBJ2-1, with 7 positions matching TRBD1. Trimming at V came to 7 bases and at J to 8 bases, leaving 11 bases not matched to a gene. The CDR3 is made up of 14 amino acids. Written as DNA, the CDR3 is TGTGCCAGCACCGACCGAAGAGGGGGCGATGAGCAGTTCTTC. Translating gives CASTDRRGGDEQFF.

J is TRBJ2-1 and V is TRBV4-1; 9 nucleotides align to TRBD1. CDR1 is MGHRA, CDR2 YSYEKL, per germline. The CDR3 is made up of 11 amino acids. With V trimmed by 4 bases and J by 16 bases, 5 bases remained unmatched. The CDR3 DNA follows: TGCGCCAGCAGCCCCGGGACAGGGCAATTCTTC. Amino acids: CASSPGTGQFF.

There are many counts of this clonotype. The V gene is TRBV29-1, the J gene TRBJ2-7; TRBD2 aligns across 12 bases. The CDR3 has 13 residues. Germline CDR1 and CDR2: SQVTM and ANQGSEA. The V gene end was trimmed by 4 bases and the J gene end by 5 bases; junction bases not matched to a gene: 3. This CDR3 reads CSVGLAGVHEQYF. Written as DNA, the CDR3 is TGCAGCGTTGGACTAGCGGGAGTTCACGAGCAGTACTTC.

This chain joins TRBV5-6 and TRBJ1-1, with D hard to call. This CDR3 region has 12 residues. The ends were cut back, 0 bases at V and 3 bases at J, with 3 bases in the middle. Per germline, CDR1 SGHDT and CDR2 YYEEEE. DNA for the CDR3: TGTGCCAGCAGCTTGGGACACACTGAAGCTTTCTTT. Translating it yields CASSLGHTEAFF.

This clonotype was counted many times. The rearrangement uses TRBV25-1 and TRBJ2-1, with 8 bases identical to TRBD2. There are 14 residues in the CDR3. Germline V CDR1 and CDR2: MGHDK, SYGVNS. After removal of 10 bases from V and 6 bases from J, the junction contained 11 bases not matched to a gene. The CDR3 sequence is CATSRTSLSNEQFF. DNA of the CDR3: TGTGCCACCAGCCGGACTAGCTTAAGCAATGAGCAGTTCTTC.

This clonotype was recorded at least ten times. This chain links TRBV4-1 with TRBJ2-7; TRBD2 matches 13 bases. The V gene end was trimmed by 3 bases and the J gene end by 5 bases; junction bases not matched to a gene: 4. CDR3 length equals 15 residues. CDR1 is MGHRA, CDR2 YSYEKL, per germline. CDR3 loop: CASSQVTSGGNEQYF. The CDR3 DNA follows: TGCGCCAGCAGCCAGGTGACTAGCGGGGGGAACGAGCAGTACTTC.

This clonotype was observed at least ten times. The chain couples TRBV11-2 to TRBJ2-7; possible D gene TRBD2, 6 bases. Germline values: CDR1 SGHAT, CDR2 FQNNGV. The CDR3 is 18 amino acids. V lost 0 bases and J lost 2, with 20 bases in between. Written as DNA, the CDR3 is TGTGCCAGCAGCTTAGATCGTAAGCGGGTAGGTCCTCCCTACGAGCAGTACTTC. Amino acids: CASSLDRKRVGPPYEQYF.

This clonotype was observed many times. CDR3 sequence reads: CASRTSGSYEQYF. As DNA, the CDR3 is TGTGCCAGCAGGACTAGCGGATCCTACGAGCAGTACTTC. The chain carries TRBV12-3 or TRBV12-4 and TRBJ2-7; TRBD2 matches 9 bases. Trimming at V came to 6 bases and at J to 1 base, leaving 1 base not matched to a gene. CDR3 length: 13 residues.